One sample yielded the 3 T cell receptor beta chains listed below, sequenced in a study of T-cell memory formation after mild COVID-19. TCRdb re-called the 5' RACE reads through MiXCR, storing one row per CDR3 protein. Of almost 550,000 distinct CDR3 sequences listed, over 20% are singletons. Sequencing input: PBMCs or a T cell subset sorted from them (not recorded which). These receptor sequences come from an adult woman who had mild COVID-19 (a few samples of this study predate the infection). Cell type and time point are not known.

This clonotype appeared a few times. J is TRBJ2-5 and V is TRBV20-1; D is unresolved. The germline V gene encodes CDR1 DFQATT and CDR2 SNEGSKA (reference sequence). The V end was cut by 1 base, the J end by 2 bases, with 14 bases between. The CDR3 loop spans 15 amino acids. The CDR3 protein is CSARGIPSAQETQYF. The CDR3 DNA sequence: TGCAGTGCTAGAGGGATTCCCTCCGCACAAGAGACCCAGTACTTC.

The sample holds a few counts of this clonotype. This chain links TRBV4-1 with TRBJ2-7, with D tentatively TRBD1 or TRBD2 (5 bases each). The CDR3 runs 14 residues. Germline V lookup: CDR1 MGHRA, CDR2 YSYEKL. V lost 4 bases and J 5 bases, leaving 15 bases between the germline ends. The CDR3 DNA sequence: TGCGCCAGCAGCCCCCGGGGCCTGAAGGACGAGCAGTACTTC. Amino acid sequence: CASSPRGLKDEQYF.

The chain is built from TRBV27 and TRBJ1-6; 7 nucleotides match TRBD1. Germline assignment: CDR1 MNHEY and CDR2 SMNVEV (reference sequence). Germline trimming cut 8 bases from V and 10 bases from J; bases unmatched to any gene: 8. The CDR3 runs 13 residues. CDR3 bases: TGTGCCAGCGCACCCGACAGGGTGTCACCCCTCCACTTT. Translated: CASAPDRVSPLHF.